The sequence of this TCR beta chain was determined in a study of blood T cell repertoires in COVID-19. Across the whole study: Samples of COVID-19 (acute and convalescent) were obtained from the United States, Italy and Spain.

Germline V gives CDR1 LNHDA, CDR2 SQIVND (reference sequence). The CDR3 spans 20 residues. The V segment lost 4 bases and the J segment 0 bases; nucleotides outside the gene matches: 11. Assay used: immunoSEQ multiplex PCR; TCRdb lists only in-frame clones, some missing. The data contain 330,000 or so clones, about 91% of them singletons. This receptor was taken from a man in his thirties or forties with COVID-19, enrolled during active disease. This chain connects TRBV19 to TRBJ2-6; TRBD2 aligns across 11 bases. The sequenced sample was peripheral blood. The DNA for the CDR3 is TGTGCCAGTAGTACCGACGGACTAGCGGGCTTCCTCTCTGGGGCCAACGTCCTGACTTTC. It codes for CASSTDGLAGFLSGANVLTF. Full variable domain (rest looked up from reference TRBV19 and TRBJ2-6): DGGITQSPKYLFRKEGQNVTLSCEQNLNHDAMYWYRQDPGQGLRLIYYSQIVNDFQKGDIAEGYSVSREKKESFPLTVTSAQKNPTAFYLCASSTDGLAGFLSGANVLTFGAGSRLTVL.